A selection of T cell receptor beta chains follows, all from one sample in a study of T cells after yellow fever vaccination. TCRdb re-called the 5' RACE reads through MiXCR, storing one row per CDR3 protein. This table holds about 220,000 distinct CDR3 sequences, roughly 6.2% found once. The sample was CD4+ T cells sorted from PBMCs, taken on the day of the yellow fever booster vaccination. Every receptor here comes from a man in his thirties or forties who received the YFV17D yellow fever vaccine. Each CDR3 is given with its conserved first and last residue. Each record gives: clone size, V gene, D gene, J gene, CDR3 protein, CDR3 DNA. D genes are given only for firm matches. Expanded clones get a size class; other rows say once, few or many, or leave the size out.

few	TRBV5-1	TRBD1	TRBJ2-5	CASTRTGGRETQYF	TGCGCCAGCACCCGGACAGGGGGCAGGGAGACCCAGTACTTC
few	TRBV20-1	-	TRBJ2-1	CSVRRPTEQFF	TGCAGTGTAAGGAGGCCCACTGAGCAGTTCTTC
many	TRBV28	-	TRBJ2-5	CASRGSAASQETQYF	TGTGCCAGCAGGGGTTCGGCGGCATCTCAAGAGACCCAGTACTTC
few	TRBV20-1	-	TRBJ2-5	CSARGQWGGEETQYF	TGCAGTGCTAGAGGACAGTGGGGCGGGGAAGAGACCCAGTACTTC
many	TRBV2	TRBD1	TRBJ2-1	CASSPGGLYNEQFF	TGTGCCAGCTCCCCAGGGGGCTTGTACAATGAGCAGTTCTTC
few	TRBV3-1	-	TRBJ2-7	CASSQFSDSYEQYF	TGTGCCAGCAGCCAATTTAGCGATTCCTACGAGCAGTACTTC
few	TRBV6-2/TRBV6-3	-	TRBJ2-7	CASTGGRNEQYF	TGTGCCAGCACCGGGGGCAGAAACGAGCAGTACTTC
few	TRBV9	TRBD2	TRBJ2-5	CASSTYSGSLETQYF	TGTGCCAGCAGCACCTATAGCGGGAGTCTCGAGACCCAGTACTTC
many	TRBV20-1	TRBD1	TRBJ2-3	CSASPGPGQGFTDTQYF	TGCAGTGCTAGTCCGGGGCCGGGACAGGGGTTCACAGATACGCAGTATTTT
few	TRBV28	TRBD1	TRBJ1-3	CASSSTGVGGNTIYF	TGTGCCAGCAGTTCCACAGGGGTTGGTGGAAACACCATATATTTT
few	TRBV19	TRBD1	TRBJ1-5	CASRDRGAQPQHF	TGTGCCAGCCGGGACAGGGGCGCTCAGCCCCAGCATTTT
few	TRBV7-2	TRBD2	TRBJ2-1	CASSLAGVGRNEQFF	TGTGCCAGCAGCCTAGCGGGGGTGGGACGCAATGAGCAGTTCTTC
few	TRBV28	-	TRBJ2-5	CASSSRVVQETQYF	TGTGCCAGCAGTTCCCGGGTGGTCCAAGAGACCCAGTACTTC
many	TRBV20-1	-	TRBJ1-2	CSAVRGLDYGYTF	TGCAGTGCTGTTAGAGGGCTGGACTATGGCTACACCTTC
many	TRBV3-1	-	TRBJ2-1	CASSQEGSTTFYNEQFF	TGTGCCAGCAGCCAAGAAGGTTCGACTACCTTCTACAATGAGCAGTTCTTC
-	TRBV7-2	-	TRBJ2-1	CASSFSNLNEQFF	TGTGCCAGCAGCTTTTCAAATTTGAATGAGCAGTTCTTC
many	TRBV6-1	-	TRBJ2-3	CASSEKAGADTQYF	TGTGCCAGCAGTGAAAAGGCTGGCGCAGATACGCAGTATTTT
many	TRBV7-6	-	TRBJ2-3	CASSPTSLTGTDTQYF	TGTGCCAGCAGCCCGACGTCATTAACGGGCACAGATACGCAGTATTTT
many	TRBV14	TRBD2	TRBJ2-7	CASSPLAGFYEQYF	TGTGCCAGCAGCCCTCTAGCGGGCTTCTACGAGCAGTACTTC
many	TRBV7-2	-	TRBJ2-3	CASSSNRGKADTQYF	TGTGCCAGCAGCTCGAATCGCGGGAAGGCAGATACGCAGTATTTT
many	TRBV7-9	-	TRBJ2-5	CASSLGGYLETQYF	TGTGCCAGCAGCTTAGGAGGTTATTTGGAGACCCAGTACTTC
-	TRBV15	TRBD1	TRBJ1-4	CATSSAPGQLPNEKLFF	TGTGCCACCAGCAGTGCTCCGGGACAGTTGCCTAATGAAAAACTGTTTTTT
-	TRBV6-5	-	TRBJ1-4	CASSYSIPGAGNEKLFF	TGTGCCAGCAGTTACTCGATACCCGGGGCCGGAAATGAAAAACTGTTTTTT
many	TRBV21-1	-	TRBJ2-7	CASSKASGVAIQYF	TGTGCCAGCAGCAAAGCGTCGGGGGTAGCGATCCAGTACTTC
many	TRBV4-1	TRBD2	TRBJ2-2	CASSQEATSGRYLFF	TGCGCCAGCAGCCAAGAAGCTACTAGCGGGAGGTATCTGTTTTTT
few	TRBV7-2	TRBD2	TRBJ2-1	CASSARGTIHDQFF	TGTGCCAGCAGCGCTCGGGGGACTATCCATGACCAGTTCTTC
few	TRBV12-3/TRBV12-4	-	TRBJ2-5	CASSPGEAQYF	TGTGCCAGCAGTCCCGGTGAGGCCCAGTACTTC
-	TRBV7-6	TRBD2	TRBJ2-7	CASSWTSGRAEQYF	TGTGCCAGCAGCTGGACTAGCGGGAGGGCCGAGCAGTACTTC
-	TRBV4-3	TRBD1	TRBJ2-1	CASSKNRGSSYNEQFF	TGCGCCAGCAGCAAAAACAGGGGTAGCTCCTACAATGAGCAGTTCTTC
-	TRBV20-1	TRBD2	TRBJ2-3	CSLRAGVTDTQYF	TGCAGCCTAAGGGCGGGGGTCACAGATACGCAGTATTTT
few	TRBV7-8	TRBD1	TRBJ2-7	CASSLGPGQRKPYEQYF	TGTGCCAGCAGCTTGGGGCCGGGACAGAGGAAACCCTACGAGCAGTACTTC
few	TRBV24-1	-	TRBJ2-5	CATSTGTETQYF	TGTGCCACCAGTACTGGGACGGAGACCCAGTACTTC
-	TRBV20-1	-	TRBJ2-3	CSASTGTDTQYF	TGCAGTGCTAGTACTGGGACAGATACGCAGTATTTT
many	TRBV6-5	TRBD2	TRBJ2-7	CASALGLAGGYEQYF	TGTGCCAGCGCCCTAGGGCTAGCGGGAGGATACGAGCAGTACTTC
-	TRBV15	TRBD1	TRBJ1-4	CATSADRGIEKLFF	TGTGCCACCAGCGCGGACAGGGGCATTGAAAAACTGTTTTTT
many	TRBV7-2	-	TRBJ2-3	CASSPRGGTDTQYF	TGTGCCAGCAGCCCCCGGGGCGGCACAGATACGCAGTATTTT
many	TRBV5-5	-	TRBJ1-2	CASSLAASNYGYTF	TGTGCCAGCAGCTTGGCTGCGTCTAACTATGGCTACACCTTC